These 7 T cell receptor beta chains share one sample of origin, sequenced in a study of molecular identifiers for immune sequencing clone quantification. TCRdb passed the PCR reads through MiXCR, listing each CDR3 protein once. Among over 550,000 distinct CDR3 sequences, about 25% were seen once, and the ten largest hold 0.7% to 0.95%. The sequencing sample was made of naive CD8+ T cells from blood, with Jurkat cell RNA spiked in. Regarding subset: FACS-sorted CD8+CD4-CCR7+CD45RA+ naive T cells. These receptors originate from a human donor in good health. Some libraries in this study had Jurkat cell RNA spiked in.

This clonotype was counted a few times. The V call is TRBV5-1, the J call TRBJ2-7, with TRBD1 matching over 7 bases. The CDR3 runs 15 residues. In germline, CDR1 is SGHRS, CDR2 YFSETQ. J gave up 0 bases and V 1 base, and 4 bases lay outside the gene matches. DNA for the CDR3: TGCGCCAGCAGCTTGTGGCCAGGGGGCTCCTACGAGCAGTACTTC. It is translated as CASSLWPGGSYEQYF. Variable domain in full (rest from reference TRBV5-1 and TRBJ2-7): KAGVTQTPRYLIKTRGQQVTLSCSPISGHRSVSWYQQTPGQGLQFLFEYFSETQRNKGNFPGRFSGRQFSNSRSEMNVSTLELGDSALYLCASSLWPGGSYEQYFGPGTRLTVT.

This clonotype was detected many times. The CDR3 region is CASSFPPSTDTQYF. CDR3 coding DNA: TGTGCCAGCAGCTTTCCCCCTAGCACAGATACGCAGTATTTT. This rearrangement joins TRBV7-9 to TRBJ2-3; no clear D gene. Germline-derived CDR1 and CDR2 are SEHNR and FQNEAQ (reference sequence). This CDR3 is 14 amino acids long. V lost 3 bases, J lost 0 bases, and 7 bases lay in between.

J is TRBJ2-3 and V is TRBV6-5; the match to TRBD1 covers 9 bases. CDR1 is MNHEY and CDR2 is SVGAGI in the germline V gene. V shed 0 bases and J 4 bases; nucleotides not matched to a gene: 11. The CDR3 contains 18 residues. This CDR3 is CASSYSVGTGIQPDTQYF. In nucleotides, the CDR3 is TGTGCCAGCAGTTACTCGGTGGGGACAGGGATTCAGCCAGATACGCAGTATTTT.

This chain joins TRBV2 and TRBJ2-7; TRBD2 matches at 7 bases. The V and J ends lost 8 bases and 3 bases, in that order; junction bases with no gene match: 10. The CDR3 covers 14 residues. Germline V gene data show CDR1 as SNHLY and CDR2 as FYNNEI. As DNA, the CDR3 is TGTGCCAGCGGGGGACCAGCGGGAAACTACGAGCAGTACTTC. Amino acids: CASGGPAGNYEQYF.

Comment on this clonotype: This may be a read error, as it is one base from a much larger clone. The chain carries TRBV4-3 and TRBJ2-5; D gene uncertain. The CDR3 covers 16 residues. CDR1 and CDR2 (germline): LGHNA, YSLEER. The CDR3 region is CASSQDSRHKQEPQYF. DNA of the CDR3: TGCGCCAGCAGCCAAGATAGCCGACACAAACAAGAGCCCCAGTACTTC.

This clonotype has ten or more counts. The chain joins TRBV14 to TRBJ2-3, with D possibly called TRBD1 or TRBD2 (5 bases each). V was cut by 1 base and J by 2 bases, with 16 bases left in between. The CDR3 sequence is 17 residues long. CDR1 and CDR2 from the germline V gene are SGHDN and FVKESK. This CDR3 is CASSQGPGRRLTDTQYF. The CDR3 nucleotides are TGTGCCAGCAGCCAAGGGCCGGGACGGCGACTCACAGATACGCAGTATTTT.

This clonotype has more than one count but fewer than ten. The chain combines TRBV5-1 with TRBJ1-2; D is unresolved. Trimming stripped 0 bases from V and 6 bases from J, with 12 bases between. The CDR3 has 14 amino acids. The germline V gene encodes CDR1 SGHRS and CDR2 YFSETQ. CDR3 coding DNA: TGCGCCAGCAGCTTGGCCGGTGGATACAATGGCTACACCTTC. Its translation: CASSLAGGYNGYTF.